This T cell receptor beta chain was recorded in a study of blood T cell repertoires in COVID-19. For the study at large: Samples taken during acute and convalescent COVID-19 were collected in the United States, Italy and Spain.

Original processing notes: Using reference gene primer amplification, nucleated cell counts were estimated. The repertoire was sequenced with immunoSEQ multiplex PCR; TCRdb's copy has only in-frame clones and lacks some. The DNA was the basis for D and trimming; V, J and clone size are from that table. Altogether roughly 78,000 clones are present, approximately 87% being singletons, with the ten largest covering about 18%. The J segment lost 3 bases and the V segment lost 3 bases, leaving 14 bases of the junction unmatched. The CDR3 is made up of 17 amino acids. CDR1 is SGDLS and CDR2 is YYNGEE in the germline V gene.

Sequenced: peripheral blood. This receptor was obtained from a woman older than 75 with acute or convalescent COVID-19. J is TRBJ1-2 and V is TRBV9, with TRBD1 matching 7 bases. CDR3 residues: CASSDDETGFGHYGYTF. In nucleotides, the CDR3 is TGTGCCAGCAGCGACGATGAGACAGGGTTTGGCCACTATGGCTACACCTTC.